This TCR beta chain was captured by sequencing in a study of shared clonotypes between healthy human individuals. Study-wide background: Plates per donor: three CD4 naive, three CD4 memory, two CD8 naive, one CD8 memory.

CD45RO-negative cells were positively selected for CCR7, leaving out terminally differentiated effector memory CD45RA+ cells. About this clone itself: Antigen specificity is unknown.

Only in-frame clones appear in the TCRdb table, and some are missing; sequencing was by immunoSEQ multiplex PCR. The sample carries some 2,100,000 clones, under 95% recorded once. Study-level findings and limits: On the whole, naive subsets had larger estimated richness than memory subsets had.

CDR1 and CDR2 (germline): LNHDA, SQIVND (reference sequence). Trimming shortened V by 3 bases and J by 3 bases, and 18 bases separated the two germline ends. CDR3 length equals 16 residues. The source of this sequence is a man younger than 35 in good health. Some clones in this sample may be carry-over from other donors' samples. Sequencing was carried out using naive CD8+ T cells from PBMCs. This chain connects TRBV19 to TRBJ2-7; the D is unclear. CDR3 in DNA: TGTGCCAGTAGTATGATGGGCCCCCGATGGGGCTACGAGCAGTACTTC. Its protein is CASSMMGPRWGYEQYF.